What follows describes a single T cell receptor beta chain. No antigen is known for it. V shed 5 bases and J 3 bases; nucleotides not matched to a gene: 5. Germline V lookup: CDR1 LNHDA, CDR2 SQIVND (reference sequence). The CDR3 runs to 14 residues. Peripheral blood mononuclear cells were collected from every patient before and during treatment, yielding between 1 and 8 samples per patient. This sample was taken from a study of PD-L1 blockade in urothelial cancer. Study information: Atezolizumab was started by patients in the mid-2010s at 1,200 mg intravenously every 3 weeks. Timepoints chosen for blood analysis were 3 weeks (second dose) and 6 weeks after treatment start.

Assay used: immunoSEQ multiplex PCR; TCRdb lists only in-frame clones, some missing. Altogether 35,000 to 40,000 clones are present, approximately 83% being singletons, with the ten largest covering 18%. Overall study findings and caveats: Tumor-associated clones in the blood of durable-benefit patients grew more at 3 weeks.

The sample in question was PBMCs, obtained around atezolizumab (anti-PD-L1) treatment. This chain connects TRBV19 to TRBJ1-1, with 8 bases identical to TRBD1. This receptor was taken from a man aged 60-69 years with urothelial cancer. The CDR3 region has the DNA TGTGCCAGTAGTTCACAGGGGGGCGACACTGAAGCTTTCTTT. Translating gives CASSSQGGDTEAFF.